This TCR beta chain originates from a study of shared clonotypes between healthy human individuals. Naive CD8 cells lacked CD45RO, underwent positive selection for CCR7 and left out terminally differentiated effector memory CD45RA+ cells. Produced via immunoSEQ multiplex PCR; TCRdb's table is partial and in-frame only. The table has some 2.1 million clones, just under 95% seen once. As concerns this clone: Its specificity is unknown.

Study-wide results and caveats: It was expected that sequencing depth would affect clonotype sharing among donors. What rarefaction showed was incomplete sorted-subset sequencing despite large depth. Non-shared clonotypes had lower generation probabilities than those shared by all four donors.

The sequenced material came from naive CD8+ T cells from PBMCs. The sequence came from a man aged 18 to 29 in good health. Some clones in this sample may be carry-over from other donors' samples.

The CDR3 reads CASVGPSYEQYF. CDR3 in DNA: TGTGCCAGCGTGGGACCCTCCTACGAGCAGTACTTC. V and J are TRBV7-9 and TRBJ2-7; D is perhaps TRBD1 or TRBD2 (5 bases each). Germline CDR1 is SEHNR and CDR2 is FQNEAQ (reference sequence). The CDR3 loop spans 12 amino acids. V was shortened by 8 bases and J by 0 bases, with 8 bases between the two germline ends.